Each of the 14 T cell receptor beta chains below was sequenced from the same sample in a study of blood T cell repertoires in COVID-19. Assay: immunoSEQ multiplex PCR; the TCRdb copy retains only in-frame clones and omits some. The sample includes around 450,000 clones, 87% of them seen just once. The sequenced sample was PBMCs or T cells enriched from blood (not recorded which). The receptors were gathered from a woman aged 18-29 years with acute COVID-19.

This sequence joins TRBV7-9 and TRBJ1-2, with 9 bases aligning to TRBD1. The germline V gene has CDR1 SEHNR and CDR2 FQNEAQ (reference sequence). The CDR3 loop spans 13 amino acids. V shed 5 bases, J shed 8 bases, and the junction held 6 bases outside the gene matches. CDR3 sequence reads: CASSPGTGLGYTF. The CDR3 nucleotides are TGTGCCAGCAGCCCCGGGACAGGGTTAGGCTACACCTTC.

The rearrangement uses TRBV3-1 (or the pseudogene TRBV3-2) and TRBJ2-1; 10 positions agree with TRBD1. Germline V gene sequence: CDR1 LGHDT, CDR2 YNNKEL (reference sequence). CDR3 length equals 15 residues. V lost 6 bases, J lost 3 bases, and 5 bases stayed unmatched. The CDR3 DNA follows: TGTGCCAGCAGGAGGGACAGGGGATTCTACAATGAGCAGTTCTTC. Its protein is CASRRDRGFYNEQFF.

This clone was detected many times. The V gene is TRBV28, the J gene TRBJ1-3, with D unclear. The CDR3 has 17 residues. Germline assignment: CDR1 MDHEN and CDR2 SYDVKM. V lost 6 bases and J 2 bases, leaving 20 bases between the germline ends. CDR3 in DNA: TGTGCCAGCAGACTCACGTCCCCGGGGTCCGCTGGAAACACCATATATTTT. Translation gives CASRLTSPGSAGNTIYF.

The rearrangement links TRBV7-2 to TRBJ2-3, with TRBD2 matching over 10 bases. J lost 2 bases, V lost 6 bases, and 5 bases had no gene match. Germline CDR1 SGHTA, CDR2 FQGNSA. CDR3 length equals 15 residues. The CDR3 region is CASSQTSGTTDTQYF. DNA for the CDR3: TGTGCCAGCAGTCAAACTAGCGGGACCACAGATACGCAGTATTTT.

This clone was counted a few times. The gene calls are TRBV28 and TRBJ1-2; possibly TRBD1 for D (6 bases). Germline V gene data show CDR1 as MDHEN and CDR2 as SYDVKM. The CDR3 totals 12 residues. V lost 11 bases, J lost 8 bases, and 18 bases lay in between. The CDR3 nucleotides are TGTGCCTGCCGGGGGGCTCTAAGAGGCTACACCTTC. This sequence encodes CACRGALRGYTF.

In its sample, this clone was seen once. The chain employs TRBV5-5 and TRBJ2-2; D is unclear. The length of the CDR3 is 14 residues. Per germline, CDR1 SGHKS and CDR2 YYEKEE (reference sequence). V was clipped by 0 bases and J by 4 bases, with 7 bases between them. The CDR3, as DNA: TGTGCCAGCAGCTTGGTCGCGATCACCGGGGAGCTGTTTTTT. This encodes CASSLVAITGELFF.

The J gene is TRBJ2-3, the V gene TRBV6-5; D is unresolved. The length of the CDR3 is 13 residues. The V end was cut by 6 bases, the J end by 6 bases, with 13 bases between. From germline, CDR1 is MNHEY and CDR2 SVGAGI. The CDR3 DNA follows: TGTGCCAGCAGCCCGTTGGGCGCGGATACGCAGTATTTT. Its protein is CASSPLGADTQYF.

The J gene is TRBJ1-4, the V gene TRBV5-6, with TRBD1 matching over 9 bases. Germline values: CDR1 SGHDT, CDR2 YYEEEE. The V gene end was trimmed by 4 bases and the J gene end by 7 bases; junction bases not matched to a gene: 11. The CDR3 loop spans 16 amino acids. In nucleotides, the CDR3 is TGTGCCAGCAGCCCGGACAGGGGTTTAATCGGTGAAAAACTGTTTTTT. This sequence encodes CASSPDRGLIGEKLFF.

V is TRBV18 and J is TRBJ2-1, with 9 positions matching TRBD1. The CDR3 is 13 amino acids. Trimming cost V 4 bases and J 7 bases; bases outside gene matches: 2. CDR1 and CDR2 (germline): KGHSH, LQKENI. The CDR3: CASSQGQGNEQFF. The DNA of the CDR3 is TGTGCCAGCTCACAAGGACAGGGGAATGAGCAGTTCTTC.

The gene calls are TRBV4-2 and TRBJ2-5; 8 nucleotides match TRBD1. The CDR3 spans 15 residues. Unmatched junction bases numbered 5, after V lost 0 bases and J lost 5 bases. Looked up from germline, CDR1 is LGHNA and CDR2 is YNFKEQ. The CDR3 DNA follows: TGTGCCAGCAGCCAAGATAGGGACAGGAGGGAGACCCAGTACTTC. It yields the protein CASSQDRDRRETQYF.

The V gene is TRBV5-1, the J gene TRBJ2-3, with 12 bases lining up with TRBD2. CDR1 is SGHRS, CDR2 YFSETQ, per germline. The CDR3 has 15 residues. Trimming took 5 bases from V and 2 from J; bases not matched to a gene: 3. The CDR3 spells CASRGLAGSTDTQYF. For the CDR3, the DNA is TGCGCCAGCAGGGGACTAGCGGGTTCCACAGATACGCAGTATTTT.

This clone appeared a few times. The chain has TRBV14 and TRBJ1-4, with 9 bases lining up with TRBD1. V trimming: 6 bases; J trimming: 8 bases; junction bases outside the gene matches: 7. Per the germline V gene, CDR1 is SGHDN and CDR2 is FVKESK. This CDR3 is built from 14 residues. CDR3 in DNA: TGTGCCAGCAGAACTACCGGGACAGGGGAAAAACTGTTTTTT. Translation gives CASRTTGTGEKLFF.

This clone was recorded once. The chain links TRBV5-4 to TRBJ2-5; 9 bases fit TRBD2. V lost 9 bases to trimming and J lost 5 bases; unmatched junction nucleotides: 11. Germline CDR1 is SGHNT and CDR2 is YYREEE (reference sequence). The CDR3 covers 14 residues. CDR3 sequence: CATKNLAGTETQYF. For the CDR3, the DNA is TGTGCCACTAAGAATCTAGCGGGAACTGAGACCCAGTACTTC.

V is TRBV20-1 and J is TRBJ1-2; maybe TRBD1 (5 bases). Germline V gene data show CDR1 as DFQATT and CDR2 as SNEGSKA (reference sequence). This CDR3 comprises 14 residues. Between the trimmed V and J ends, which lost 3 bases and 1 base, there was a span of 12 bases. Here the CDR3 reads CSASGSRDNYGYTF. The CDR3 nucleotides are TGCAGTGCTAGTGGAAGCAGGGATAACTATGGCTACACCTTC.